This T cell receptor (beta chain) was recovered during a study of CD8 T cells in Susac syndrome. The RNA, roughly 0.45 to 1 ug, was put through reverse transcription using random hexamers. TCRdb ran MiXCR on the immunoSEQ multiplex PCR reads and lists one entry per CDR3 protein. The sample carries around 200,000 distinct CDR3 sequences, approximately 94% recorded once. The CDR3 covers 17 residues. The germline V gene has CDR1 MGHRA and CDR2 YSYEKL. V shed 0 bases, J shed 4 bases, and the junction held 6 bases outside the gene matches. The sequence came from a human donor with multiple sclerosis. The source material was CD4+ T cells from PBMCs. The chain uses TRBV4-1 and TRBJ2-1; 10 bases map to TRBD2. The CDR3 region is CASSQDVLAGEYNEQFF. DNA for the CDR3: TGCGCCAGCAGCCAAGATGTGCTAGCGGGGGAGTACAATGAGCAGTTCTTC.